Sequencing of this T cell receptor beta chain was carried out in a study of blood T cell repertoires in COVID-19. Overall study: Material from acute and convalescent COVID-19 was sourced from the United States, Italy and Spain. PBMCs, B-cell-depleted T cells, or T cells provided the cDNA or gDNA that made up the material.

The CDR3 sequence is 14 residues long. Germline V gives CDR1 SGHKS, CDR2 YYEKEE (reference sequence). After removal of 4 bases from V and 4 bases from J, the junction contained 6 bases not matched to a gene. Assay: immunoSEQ multiplex PCR; the TCRdb copy retains only in-frame clones and omits some. Of about 180,000 clones in the sample, more than 75% were seen once. Seattle patients were enrolled during active infection and followed longitudinally. The sample comprised peripheral blood. The chain links TRBV5-5 to TRBJ2-7, with TRBD2 matching 9 bases. This TCR was recovered from a woman in her 70s with COVID-19, enrolled during active disease. CDR3 DNA sequence: TGTGCCAGCAGCGCTAGCGGGACCAAGTACGAGCAGTACTTC. It translates to CASSASGTKYEQYF.